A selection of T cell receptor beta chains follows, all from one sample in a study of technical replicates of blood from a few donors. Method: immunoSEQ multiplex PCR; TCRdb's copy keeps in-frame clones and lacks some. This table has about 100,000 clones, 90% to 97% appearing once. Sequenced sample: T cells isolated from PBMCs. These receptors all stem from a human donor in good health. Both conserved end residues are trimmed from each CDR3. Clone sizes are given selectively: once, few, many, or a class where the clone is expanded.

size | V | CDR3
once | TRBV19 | ASSILEQSGRKNTGELF
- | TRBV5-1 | ASSQQETQY
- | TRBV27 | ASKLIPTGVYGYT
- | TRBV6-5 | ASSHGLSNQPQH
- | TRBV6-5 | ASSYSTRRNEQF
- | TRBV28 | ASSLVPGQGLTEAF
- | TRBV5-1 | ASSSGTGLNQPQH
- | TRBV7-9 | ASSPNGDSNEKLF
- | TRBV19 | ASSRDFGGQGLYGYT
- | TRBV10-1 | ASNDGGAGSTDTQY
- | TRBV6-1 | ASSNTGGEAEAF
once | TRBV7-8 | ASSSGQGLRVDTEAF